This T cell receptor beta chain appears in the sequencing data of a study of shared T cell receptors in the human thymus. Some clones are missing from TCRdb's copy, which holds only in-frame ones; the method was immunoSEQ multiplex PCR. The data show some 700,000 clones, 85% to 90% seen once. CDR1 LNHDA and CDR2 SQIVND come from the germline V gene (reference sequence). The CDR3 is made up of 19 amino acids. V gave up 7 bases and J gave up 0 bases; unmatched junction bases: 11. A further study also used this sample, focusing on human thymus T cells. This second study notes: An apparent bias in V and J gene usage was seen in thymic and blood repertoires. Unrelated individuals had highly overlapping thymic repertoires, as reported in related research.

The specimen sequenced was thymocytes. This receptor was obtained from a boy younger than two with a congenital heart defect. The chain has TRBV19 and TRBJ2-2, with 13 bases aligning to TRBD2. In DNA form, the CDR3 reads TGTGCCAGTACCGTACCCGGGACTAGCGGGACGCCGAACACCGGGGAGCTGTTTTTT. This translates into CASTVPGTSGTPNTGELFF.